Listed below are T cell receptor beta chains from one sample, sequenced in a study of PD-L1 blockade in urothelial cancer. Repertoires were generated with immunoSEQ multiplex PCR, while TCRdb's copy carries only in-frame clones and drops some. The repertoire consists of 50,000 to 70,000 clones, with 75% to 90% occurring once and the leading ten covering around 1.6%. The input for sequencing was PBMCs, taken around atezolizumab (anti-PD-L1) treatment. The receptors were gathered from a man aged 70-80 years with urothelial cancer. Both conserved end residues are part of each CDR3. Each record gives: J gene, V gene, D gene, clone size, CDR3 protein, CDR3 DNA. The D gene is left open where the match is weak. Expanded clones are given a class, and other clones once, few, many or no size at all.

TRBJ2-2 | TRBV5-4 | TRBD2 | NA | CASSAESSGANTGELFF | TGTGCCAGCAGCGCGGAATCTAGCGGCGCGAACACCGGGGAGCTGTTTTTT
TRBJ2-2 | TRBV9 | NA | NA | CASSPLVVQNTGELFF | TGTGCCAGCAGCCCCCTAGTAGTACAAAACACCGGGGAGCTGTTTTTT
TRBJ1-5 | TRBV6-5 | NA | NA | CASRLQINQPQHF | TGTGCCAGCAGGCTACAGATCAATCAGCCCCAGCATTTT
TRBJ1-3 | TRBV25-1 | NA | NA | CASTRSTEAGNTIYF | TGTGCCAGCACACGCTCGACAGAGGCTGGAAACACCATATATTTT
TRBJ1-2 | TRBV28 | TRBD1 | NA | CASSLAARGYGYTF | TGTGCCAGCAGTTTAGCGGCCAGGGGGTATGGCTACACCTTC
TRBJ2-7 | TRBV4-2 | TRBD2 | NA | CASSQEIGEGLYEQYF | TGTGCCAGCAGCCAAGAGATAGGGGAGGGACTCTACGAGCAGTACTTC
TRBJ2-2 | TRBV7-6 | TRBD2 | NA | CASSLVAGAQTGELFF | TGTGCCAGCAGCTTAGTGGCGGGAGCGCAAACCGGGGAGCTGTTTTTT
TRBJ2-1 | TRBV4-2 | NA | few | CASSQETGYHYNEQFF | TGTGCCAGCAGCCAAGAAACCGGGTACCACTACAATGAGCAGTTCTTC
TRBJ1-1 | TRBV10-1 | NA | NA | CASSENLGSTEAFF | TGCGCCAGCAGTGAGAACTTAGGGAGTACTGAAGCTTTCTTT
TRBJ2-7 | TRBV7-6 | TRBD2 | NA | CASSSDGTSGSYEQYF | TGTGCCAGCAGCTCGGACGGGACTAGCGGCTCCTACGAGCAGTACTTC
TRBJ2-1 | TRBV27 | TRBD1 | few | CASNTKRSTGLRYNEQFF | TGTGCCAGCAACACCAAACGCTCGACAGGGCTACGGTACAATGAGCAGTTCTTC
TRBJ2-1 | TRBV27 | TRBD2 | NA | CASSLRGSPDEQFF | TGTGCCAGCAGTTTACGCGGGAGTCCCGATGAGCAGTTCTTC
TRBJ2-3 | TRBV19 | TRBD2 | NA | CASSIAASGAPGQYF | TGTGCCAGTAGTATAGCGGCTAGCGGGGCCCCGGGGCAGTATTTT
TRBJ1-1 | TRBV18 | NA | NA | CASSPRNREYGSEAFF | TGTGCCAGCTCACCACGGAACCGGGAGTACGGCTCTGAAGCTTTCTTT
TRBJ1-2 | TRBV5-6 | TRBD1 | NA | CASSLGQGAGGYTF | TGTGCCAGCAGCTTGGGGCAGGGGGCAGGCGGCTACACCTTC
TRBJ2-7 | TRBV29-1 | NA | NA | CSVESEVGEQYF | TGCAGCGTTGAGAGTGAGGTCGGCGAGCAGTACTTC
TRBJ2-3 | TRBV18 | NA | NA | CASSRTPSTDTQYF | TGTGCCAGCTCAAGGACACCTAGCACAGATACGCAGTATTTT
TRBJ1-4 | TRBV29-1 | NA | NA | CSTIQGEKLFF | TGCAGCACCATTCAGGGTGAAAAACTGTTTTTT
TRBJ2-3 | TRBV5-4 | NA | NA | CASSFQSDTQYF | TGTGCCAGCAGCTTTCAGTCAGATACGCAGTATTTT
TRBJ2-5 | TRBV27 | NA | NA | CASSFGMWETQYF | TGTGCCAGCAGTTTCGGTATGTGGGAGACCCAGTACTTC
TRBJ2-5 | TRBV7-2 | NA | NA | CASSFAGETQYF | TGTGCCAGCAGCTTCGCGGGAGAGACCCAGTACTTC
TRBJ2-5 | TRBV28 | NA | NA | CASSLGSFGTQYF | TGTGCCAGCAGTCTCGGGAGTTTCGGGACCCAGTACTTC
TRBJ2-7 | TRBV7-2 | TRBD2 | NA | CASSSALAGEYEQYF | TGTGCCAGCAGCTCCGCGCTAGCGGGAGAATACGAGCAGTACTTC
TRBJ2-1 | TRBV11-1 | NA | once | CASSFQGGVGEQFF | TGTGCCAGCAGCTTCCAGGGCGGTGTAGGTGAGCAGTTCTTC